The next 17 T cell receptor beta chains were all read from a single sample in a study of cytomegalovirus exposure and HLA in healthy donors. PCR involved 60 Vbeta and 13 Jbeta primers. TCRdb's table, derived via immunoSEQ multiplex PCR, lists solely in-frame clones and lacks some. In the table there are some 150,000 clones, roughly 79% of which are singletons. The sequencing input was PBMCs. These receptors all stem from a woman aged 18-29 years in good health and CMV-seropositive.

This clone came up once. The CDR3 region is CASSERVTNEKLFF. CDR3 sequence (DNA): TGTGCCAGCAGTGAGAGGGTAACTAATGAAAAACTGTTTTTT. This chain links TRBV6-1 with TRBJ1-4; D not resolved. With 3 bases removed from V and 1 base from J, the gap between germline ends came to 6 bases. From germline, CDR1 is MNHNS and CDR2 SASEGT. The CDR3 runs 14 residues.

This clone came up a few times. This rearrangement joins TRBV27 to TRBJ1-1; D may be TRBD1 (6 bases). Germline values: CDR1 MNHEY, CDR2 SMNVEV (reference sequence). The CDR3 length is 12 residues. V gave up 6 bases and J gave up 9 bases, with 14 bases separating them. This CDR3 reads CASRKGVHQAFF. In DNA, the CDR3 is TGTGCCAGCAGGAAGGGGGTGCATCAAGCTTTCTTT.

The V and J genes are TRBV2 and TRBJ1-2, with 7 bases that match TRBD1. CDR3 length: 13 amino acids. V lost 6 bases and J lost 5; bases outside the gene matches: 6. Germline V CDR1 and CDR2: SNHLY, FYNNEI. CDR3 in DNA: TGTGCCAGCAGGACCGGGACAGCTTATGGCTACACCTTC. Protein: CASRTGTAYGYTF.

J is TRBJ2-5 and V is TRBV7-2; possible D gene TRBD2, 6 bases. Germline assignment: CDR1 SGHTA and CDR2 FQGNSA. The V end lost 5 bases, the J end lost 0 bases, and 13 bases lay between the germline ends. The CDR3 contains 15 residues. The CDR3 spells CASSLGLAHQETQYF. In nucleotides, the CDR3 is TGTGCCAGCAGCCTAGGGCTAGCGCACCAAGAGACCCAGTACTTC. The full variable domain, in which reference TRBV7-2 and TRBJ2-5 provide the parts outside the CDR3, is GAGVSQSPSNKVTEKGKDVELRCDPISGHTALYWYRQSLGQGLEFLIYFQGNSAPDKSGLPSDRFSAERTGGSVSTLTIQRTQQEDSAVYLCASSLGLAHQETQYFGPGTRLLVL.

The CDR3 loop reads CAVLAMWARNQPQHF. The CDR3 DNA sequence: TGCGCTGTACTTGCGATGTGGGCAAGGAATCAGCCCCAGCATTTT. V usage is TRBV5-1 and J usage is TRBJ1-5, with D hard to call. The CDR3 is 15 amino acids. The germline V gene encodes CDR1 SGHRS and CDR2 YFSETQ.

Only one count was recorded for this clone. Here the CDR3 reads CASRWTSGTGDSYEQYF. CDR3 DNA: TGCGCCAGCAGGTGGACATCCGGGACAGGGGATTCCTACGAGCAGTACTTC. The chain uses TRBV5-1 and TRBJ2-7, with 10 bases lining up with TRBD1. Germline values: CDR1 SGHRS, CDR2 YFSETQ. J gave up 1 base and V 5 bases, and 12 bases lay outside the gene matches. CDR3 length equals 17 residues.

The V gene is TRBV7-9, the J gene TRBJ1-1; the D is unclear. The germline V and J ends were trimmed by 2 bases and 6 bases, with 7 bases remaining between them. In germline, CDR1 is SEHNR, CDR2 FQNEAQ (reference sequence). The CDR3 is made up of 12 amino acids. The CDR3 DNA sequence: TGTGCCAGCAGCTTAAGGGAGGCTGAAGCTTTCTTT. Protein sequence: CASSLREAEAFF.

The rearrangement links TRBV28 to TRBJ1-5; possibly TRBD1 for D (5 bases). CDR3 length: 16 amino acids. Per the germline V gene, CDR1 is MDHEN and CDR2 is SYDVKM. Trimming left V 6 bases short and J 3 bases short, with 18 bases between. This CDR3 reads CASSPWSVGDNQPQHF. CDR3 DNA: TGTGCCAGCAGCCCCTGGTCGGTAGGGGACAATCAGCCCCAGCATTTT.

This chain uses TRBV7-9 with TRBJ2-4, with TRBD2 as a possible D gene (7 bases). Trimming cost V 5 bases and J 3 bases, with 14 bases left between them. Germline CDR1 SEHNR, CDR2 FQNEAQ (reference sequence). The CDR3 has 15 amino acids. The CDR3 sequence: CASSPRGGGKNIQYF. CDR3 DNA: TGTGCCAGCAGCCCCAGAGGGGGGGGCAAAAACATTCAGTACTTC.

The rearrangement links TRBV29-1 to TRBJ2-7; 10 bases match TRBD2. The CDR3 spans 17 residues. CDR1 is SQVTM, CDR2 ANQGSEA, per germline. Trimming removed 7 bases from V and 5 bases from J; junction bases left unmatched: 20. The CDR3 protein is CSAARTPVSGGYHEQYF. CDR3 nucleotide sequence: TGCAGCGCGGCCCGAACTCCAGTTAGCGGGGGGTATCACGAGCAGTACTTC.

The chain recombines TRBV4-2 with TRBJ2-7; D ambiguous. CDR3 length equals 14 residues. Germline V gene sequence: CDR1 LGHNA, CDR2 YNFKEQ. V was trimmed by 0 bases and J by 1 base, leaving 7 bases between them. The CDR3 nucleotides are TGTGCCAGCAGCCAAGAGGAGAGGTCCTACGAGCAGTACTTC. Translating it yields CASSQEERSYEQYF.

J is TRBJ2-7 and V is TRBV27, with 10 bases lining up with TRBD1. Per the germline V gene, CDR1 is MNHEY and CDR2 is SMNVEV (reference sequence). This CDR3 region has 15 residues. V lost 5 bases and J lost 3; bases outside the gene matches: 7. The CDR3 coding sequence is TGTGCCAGCAGTCTAGGGACAGGGGCTGTCTACGAGCAGTACTTC. Protein: CASSLGTGAVYEQYF.

This chain links TRBV5-5 with TRBJ2-3; D is perhaps TRBD2 (6 bases). Germline values: CDR1 SGHKS, CDR2 YYEKEE (reference sequence). The CDR3 covers 12 residues. The ends were cut back, 4 bases at V and 9 bases at J, with 12 bases in the middle. DNA for the CDR3: TGTGCCAGCAGCCGGTGGGGGGAGACGCAGTATTTT. Translation gives CASSRWGETQYF.

The chain is built from TRBV30 and TRBJ2-3; a possible D gene is TRBD2 (6 bases). The CDR3 contains 14 residues. V lost 4 bases and J 4 bases, leaving 15 bases between the germline ends. Germline V lookup: CDR1 GTSNPN, CDR2 SVGIG (reference sequence). Here the CDR3 DNA reads TGTGCCTGGACTTATGGGGGGTATTCAGATACGCAGTATTTT. Protein product: CAWTYGGYSDTQYF.

The V and J genes are TRBV2 and TRBJ2-7, with 10 bases aligning to TRBD2. V trimming: 4 bases; J trimming: 1 base; junction bases outside the gene matches: 7. Germline V lookup: CDR1 SNHLY, CDR2 FYNNEI. The CDR3 is made up of 16 amino acids. The chain's CDR3 is CASSGYGTSDSYEQYF. The CDR3 coding sequence is TGTGCCAGCAGTGGATACGGGACTAGCGATTCCTACGAGCAGTACTTC.

This clone occurred a few times. The CDR3 region has the DNA TGTGCCAGCAGCCTACAAGAGAACACTGAAGCTTTCTTT. Translating it yields CASSLQENTEAFF. The rearrangement uses TRBV14 and TRBJ1-1; D remains unclear. Deletions cut 4 bases from V and 1 base from J, with 7 bases between. The CDR3 is made up of 13 amino acids. Germline loops: CDR1 SGHDN, CDR2 FVKESK.

The CDR3 is CASSLNRGAGGSYEQYF. The CDR3 bases are TGTGCCAGCAGCCTAAACAGGGGGGCCGGGGGTTCCTACGAGCAGTACTTC. The chain links TRBV5-4 to TRBJ2-7; TRBD1 matches 8 bases. The CDR3 loop spans 17 amino acids. Germline loops: CDR1 SGHNT, CDR2 YYREEE (reference sequence). V shed 4 bases and J 1 base; nucleotides not matched to a gene: 13.